This TCR beta chain was obtained from a study of PD-1 blockade in classical Hodgkin lymphoma. Study-level results: Baseline TCR diversity was reportedly lower in newly diagnosed patients than healthy donors.

The V and J ends lost 2 bases and 8 bases respectively, with 16 bases between them. The CDR3 consists of 15 residues. Germline V lookup: CDR1 SGHTA, CDR2 FQGTGA. Regarding time point: cycle 4 day 1 (C4D1), after around six weeks of nivolumab. Autologous stem cell transplantation was followed by relapse in every patient, and brentuximab vedotin exposure varied. Relapsed/refractory classical Hodgkin lymphoma patients had complete, partial or progressive responses. A remark on this clone: Its antigen remains unidentified.

The table came from immunoSEQ multiplex PCR; TCRdb's copy has only in-frame clones and leaves some out. The sample lists tens of thousands of clones, 80% occurring once. This chain links TRBV7-3 with TRBJ2-1; D perhaps matches TRBD2 (6 bases). Source: peripheral blood mononuclear cells (PBMCs), taken before the fourth cycle of nivolumab. This receptor was obtained from a human donor with classical Hodgkin lymphoma. This CDR3 is CASSLGGTEKYEQFF. CDR3 sequence (DNA): TGTGCCAGCAGCTTAGGGGGGACGGAGAAGTATGAGCAGTTCTTC. The variable domain in full, completed from reference TRBV7-3 and TRBJ2-1, reads GAGVSQTPSNKVTEKGKYVELRCDPISGHTALYWYRQSLGQGPEFLIYFQGTGAADDSGLPNDRFFAVRPEGSVSTLKIQRTERGDSAVYLCASSLGGTEKYEQFFGPGTRLTVL.